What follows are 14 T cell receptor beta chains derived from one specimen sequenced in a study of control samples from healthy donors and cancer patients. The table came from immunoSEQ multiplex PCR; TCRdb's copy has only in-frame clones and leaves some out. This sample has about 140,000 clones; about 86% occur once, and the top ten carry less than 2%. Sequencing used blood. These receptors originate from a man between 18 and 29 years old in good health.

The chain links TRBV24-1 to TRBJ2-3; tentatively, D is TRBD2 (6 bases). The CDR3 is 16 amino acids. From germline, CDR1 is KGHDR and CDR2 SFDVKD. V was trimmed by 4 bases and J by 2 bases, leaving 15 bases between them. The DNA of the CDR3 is TGTGCCACCAGTGACCGAATGGCGGGGAACACAGATACGCAGTATTTT. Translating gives CATSDRMAGNTDTQYF.

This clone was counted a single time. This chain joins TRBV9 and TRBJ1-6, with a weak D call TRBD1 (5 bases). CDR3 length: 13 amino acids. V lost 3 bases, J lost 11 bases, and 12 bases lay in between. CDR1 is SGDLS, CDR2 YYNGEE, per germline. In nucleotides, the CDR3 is TGTGCCAGCAGCGCCGAGGGGTGGGCACCCCTCCACTTT. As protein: CASSAEGWAPLHF.

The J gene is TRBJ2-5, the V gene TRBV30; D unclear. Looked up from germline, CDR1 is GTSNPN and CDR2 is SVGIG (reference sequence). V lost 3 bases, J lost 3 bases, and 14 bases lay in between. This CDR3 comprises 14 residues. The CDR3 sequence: CAWRATGSKETQYF. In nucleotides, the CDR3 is TGTGCCTGGAGGGCCACTGGCTCTAAAGAGACCCAGTACTTC.

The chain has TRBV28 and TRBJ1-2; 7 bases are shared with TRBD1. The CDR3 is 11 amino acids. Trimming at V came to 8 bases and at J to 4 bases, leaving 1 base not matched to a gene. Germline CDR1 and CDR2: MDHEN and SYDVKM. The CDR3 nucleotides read TGTGCCAGCGGGGACAGCTATGGCTACACCTTC. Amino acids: CASGDSYGYTF.

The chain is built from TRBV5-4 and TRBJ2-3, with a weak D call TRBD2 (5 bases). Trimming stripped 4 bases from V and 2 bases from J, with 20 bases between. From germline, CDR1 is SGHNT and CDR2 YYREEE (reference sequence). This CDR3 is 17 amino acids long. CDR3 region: CASSPGSYGGFTDTQYF. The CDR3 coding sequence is TGTGCCAGCAGCCCGGGGTCTTACGGCGGATTCACAGATACGCAGTATTTT.

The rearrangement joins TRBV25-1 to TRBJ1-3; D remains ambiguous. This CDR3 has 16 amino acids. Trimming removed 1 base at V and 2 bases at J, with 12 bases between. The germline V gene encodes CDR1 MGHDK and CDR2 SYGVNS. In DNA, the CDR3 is TGTGCCAGCAGTGAATTAAGACCCCAAACTGGAAACACCATATATTTT. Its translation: CASSELRPQTGNTIYF.

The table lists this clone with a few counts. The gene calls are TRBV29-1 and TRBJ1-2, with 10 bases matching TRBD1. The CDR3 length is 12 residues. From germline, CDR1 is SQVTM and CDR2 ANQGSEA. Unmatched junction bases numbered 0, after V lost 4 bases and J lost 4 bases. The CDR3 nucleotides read TGCAGCGTTGGGACAGGGGGCTATGGCTACACCTTC. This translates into CSVGTGGYGYTF.

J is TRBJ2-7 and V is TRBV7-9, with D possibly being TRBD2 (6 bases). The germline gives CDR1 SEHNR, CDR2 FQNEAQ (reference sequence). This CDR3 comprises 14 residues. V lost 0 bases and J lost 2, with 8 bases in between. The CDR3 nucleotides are TGTGCCAGCAGCTTAGCGGGGGGAACCTACGAGCAGTACTTC. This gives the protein CASSLAGGTYEQYF. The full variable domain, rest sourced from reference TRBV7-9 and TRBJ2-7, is DTGVSQNPRHKITKRGQNVTFRCDPISEHNRLYWYRQTLGQGPEFLTYFQNEAQLEKSRLLSDRFSAERPKGSFSTLEIQRTEQGDSAMYLCASSLAGGTYEQYFGPGTRLTVT.

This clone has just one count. The CDR3 nucleotides read TGTGCCAGCAGTGATTCTAGCGGGGGGAATGAGCAGTTCTTC. Amino acids: CASSDSSGGNEQFF. V gene TRBV2 combines with J gene TRBJ2-1; TRBD2 matches at 11 bases. CDR1 is SNHLY, CDR2 FYNNEI, per germline. J gave up 7 bases and V 3 bases, and 2 bases lay outside the gene matches. The CDR3 is made up of 14 amino acids. Combining the CDR3 with reference TRBV2 and TRBJ2-1 gives the whole variable domain EPEVTQTPSHQVTQMGQEVILRCVPISNHLYFYWYRQILGQKVEFLVSFYNNEISEKSEIFDDQFSVERPDGSNFTLKIRSTKLEDSAMYFCASSDSSGGNEQFFGPGTRLTVL.

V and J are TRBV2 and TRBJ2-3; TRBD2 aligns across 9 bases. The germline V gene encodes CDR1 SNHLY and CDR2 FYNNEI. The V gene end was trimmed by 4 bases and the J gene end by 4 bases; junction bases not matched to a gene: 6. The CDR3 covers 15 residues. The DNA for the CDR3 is TGTGCCAGCAGTGGGGCGACTAGCGGATCAGATACGCAGTATTTT. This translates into CASSGATSGSDTQYF.

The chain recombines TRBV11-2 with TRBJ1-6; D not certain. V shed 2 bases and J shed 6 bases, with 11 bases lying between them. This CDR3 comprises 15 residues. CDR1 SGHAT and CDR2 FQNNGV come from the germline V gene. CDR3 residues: CASSLNGGINSPLHF. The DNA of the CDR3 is TGTGCCAGCAGCTTAAACGGTGGGATTAATTCACCCCTCCACTTT.

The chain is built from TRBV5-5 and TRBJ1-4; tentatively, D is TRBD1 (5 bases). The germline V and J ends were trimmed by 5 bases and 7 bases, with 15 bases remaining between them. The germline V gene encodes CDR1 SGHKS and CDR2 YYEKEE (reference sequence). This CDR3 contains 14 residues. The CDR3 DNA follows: TGTGCCAGCAGGTCGGGACCCTGGGGTGAAAAACTGTTTTTT. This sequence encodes CASRSGPWGEKLFF.

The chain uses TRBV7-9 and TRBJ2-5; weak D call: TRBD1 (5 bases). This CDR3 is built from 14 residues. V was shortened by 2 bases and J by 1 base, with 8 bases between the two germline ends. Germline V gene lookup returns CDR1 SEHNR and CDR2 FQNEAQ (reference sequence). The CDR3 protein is CASSLTDTQETQYF. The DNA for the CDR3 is TGTGCCAGCAGCTTAACGGACACCCAAGAGACCCAGTACTTC.

Written as DNA, the CDR3 is TGTGCCAGCAGTCTCCCTGAGGGGACTCCGTTTGAGTTCTTC. This codes for CASSLPEGTPFEFF. The genes are TRBV11-3 and TRBJ2-1, with a weak D call TRBD2 (6 bases). The CDR3 consists of 14 residues. Germline values: CDR1 SGHNT, CDR2 YENEEA. Trimming took off 6 bases at V and 14 bases at J, with 23 bases between the two ends.